The present TCR beta chain was sequenced within a study of glioma-infiltrating T cells. General study points: Non-neoplastic patients had below-expected tissue-blood divergence, while all gliomas exceeded expectation.

TCR alpha and beta CDR3 regions were amplified from RNA using iRepertoire nested multiplex PCR. TCRdb recomputed calls from the multiplex PCR reads with MiXCR, one row per CDR3 protein. The table includes 90,000 to 100,000 distinct CDR3 sequences, roughly 40% detected once. Germline values: CDR1 SGHRS, CDR2 YFSETQ. This CDR3 comprises 15 residues. A word on this clonotype: Its antigen is unknown. This sequence may be a read error, since a much larger clone differs from it by one base.

This TCR was sampled from a human donor with low-grade glioma or glioblastoma, undergoing nonglioma brain surgery, or in good health (not recorded which). The chain joins TRBV5-1 to TRBJ1-1; weak D call: TRBD1 (5 bases). The sequencing sample was made of glioma tissue, nonneoplastic brain tissue, or PBMCs (not recorded which). CDR3 DNA: TGCGCCAGCAGCTGGGACCGAAGAATGAACACTGAAGCTCTCTTT. Translation gives CASSWDRRMNTEALF.